This TCR beta chain emerged from a study of regulatory T cells in long-lasting Graves disease. V was clipped by 8 bases and J by 7 bases, with 14 bases between them. CDR3 length: 12 amino acids. Time point of the sample: persistent/refractory GD, antithyroid drugs over 5 years with positive TRAb. PBMC-derived RNA was used for the TCR library. This clonotype was counted ten times or more. Libraries of TCR beta came from iRepertoire HTBI primers plus Arm-PCR of CDR3 regions. TCRdb fed the multiplex PCR reads into MiXCR, producing one record per CDR3 protein. The sample carries about 340,000 distinct CDR3 sequences, less than 20% recorded once.

This specimen consisted of peripheral blood mononuclear cells (PBMCs), obtained when the disease was refractory, from a patient treated with antithyroid drugs. This chain links TRBV12-3 or TRBV12-4 with TRBJ1-1; D unresolved. This TCR was recovered from a female donor with Graves disease. This chain's CDR3 is CASSEVGSEAFF. CDR3 DNA: TGTGCCAGCTCCGAAGTAGGGAGTGAAGCTTTCTTT.